These T cell receptor beta chains were read from a single sample in a study of blood T cell repertoires in COVID-19. Assay: immunoSEQ multiplex PCR; the TCRdb copy retains only in-frame clones and omits some. This table holds 150,000 to 200,000 clones, roughly 87% found once. Sequenced: PBMCs or T cells enriched from blood (not recorded which). These receptors were taken from a middle-aged woman with acute COVID-19. The CDR3 runs from the conserved cysteine through the conserved F or W. A D gene is named only where the DNA matches it firmly. The listing skips clone size in some rows; elsewhere it reads once, few, many or a size class.

>-|TRBV29-1|-|TRBJ1-2|13
CSVEDFDSNGYTF
TGCAGCGTTGAAGACTTTGACAGTAATGGCTACACCTTC
>TRBD1|TRBV28|-|TRBJ1-6|15
CASSHVTGVNSPLHF
TGTGCCAGCAGTCACGTGACAGGGGTTAATTCACCCCTCCACTTT
>TRBD1|TRBV19|-|TRBJ2-2|14
CATRQGSVTGELFF
TGTGCCACCAGACAGGGTTCGGTCACCGGGGAGCTGTTTTTT
>TRBD1|TRBV3-1/TRBV3-2|-|TRBJ1-6|16
CASSQRQGPYNSPLHF
TGTGCCAGCAGTCAAAGACAGGGTCCGTATAATTCACCCCTCCACTTT
>-|TRBV7-9|-|TRBJ1-1|13
CASSSPSNTEAFF
TGTGCCAGCAGCTCCCCCTCCAACACTGAAGCTTTCTTT
>-|TRBV29-1|-|TRBJ1-1|13
CSVSGGANTEAFF
TGCAGCGTCTCAGGTGGGGCCAACACTGAAGCTTTCTTT
>-|TRBV5-1|-|TRBJ1-1|13
CASSLLQNTEAFF
TGCGCCAGCAGCTTGTTACAGAACACTGAAGCTTTCTTT
>-|TRBV6-1|-|TRBJ2-4|16
CASSEGVGRAKNIQYF
TGTGCCAGCAGTGAAGGGGTAGGGAGGGCCAAAAACATTCAGTACTTC
>TRBD1|TRBV10-1|-|TRBJ2-7|19
CASTVLLEGSGQSLYEQYF
TGCGCCAGTACAGTTCTCCTCGAGGGGTCGGGACAGAGTCTCTACGAGCAGTACTTC
>TRBD1|TRBV27|-|TRBJ2-3|15
CASRFLGGQADTQYF
TGTGCCAGCAGATTTCTAGGGGGCCAGGCAGATACGCAGTATTTT
>-|TRBV12-5|-|TRBJ2-1|13
CASLGFSYNEQFF
TGTGCTAGTTTGGGCTTCTCCTACAATGAGCAGTTCTTC
>TRBD2|TRBV4-1|-|TRBJ2-7|17
CASSQGTSGGQGYEQYF
TGCGCCAGCAGCCAAGGGACTAGCGGGGGACAGGGCTACGAGCAGTACTTC
>TRBD1|TRBV18|-|TRBJ1-1|15
CASSPPTGDGTEAFF
TGTGCCAGCTCACCACCGACAGGGGATGGCACTGAAGCTTTCTTT
>-|TRBV19|-|TRBJ1-1|12
CASSTGAREAFF
TGTGCCAGTAGTACAGGGGCCCGAGAAGCTTTCTTT
>-|TRBV18|-|TRBJ2-5|15
CASSLRSGYQETQYF
TGTGCCAGCTCACTACGTAGCGGCTACCAAGAGACCCAGTACTTC
>TRBD1|TRBV5-1|few|TRBJ1-4|13
CASRTGRNEKLFF
TGCGCCAGCAGGACAGGGCGTAATGAAAAACTGTTTTTT
>TRBD1|TRBV6-2/TRBV6-3|-|TRBJ1-1|15
CASSRPGQQNTEAFF
TGTGCCAGCAGCAGACCGGGACAGCAGAACACTGAAGCTTTCTTT
>TRBD1|TRBV3-1/TRBV3-2|-|TRBJ1-2|15
CASSPRDREGYGYTF
TGTGCCAGCAGCCCTCGGGACAGGGAAGGCTATGGCTACACCTTC
>TRBD2|TRBV5-4|few|TRBJ2-5|19
CASSHWTSGRLRLQETQYF
TGTGCCAGCAGCCATTGGACTAGCGGAAGGCTTAGGCTCCAAGAGACCCAGTACTTC
>TRBD1|TRBV2|once|TRBJ2-1|15
CASTLPWDRYNEQFF
TGTGCCAGCACCCTCCCATGGGACAGATACAATGAGCAGTTCTTC
>-|TRBV9|-|TRBJ2-2|14
CASSVPGENGELFF
TGTGCCAGCAGCGTACCAGGGGAGAACGGGGAGCTGTTTTTT
>-|TRBV30|-|TRBJ2-7|12
CAWSVRGYEQYF
TGTGCCTGGAGTGTACGGGGTTACGAGCAGTACTTC
>-|TRBV2|-|TRBJ2-3|15
CASSQDRVTTDTQYF
TGTGCCAGCAGCCAAGACAGAGTTACGACAGATACGCAGTATTTT
>-|TRBV19|-|TRBJ1-1|13
CATDPGGFTEAFF
TGTGCCACCGACCCGGGGGGCTTCACTGAAGCTTTCTTT
>TRBD2|TRBV19|-|TRBJ2-2|17
CASYKQGLAGNTGELFF
TGTGCCAGTTATAAGCAGGGACTAGCGGGGAACACCGGGGAGCTGTTTTTT
>-|TRBV11-1|-|TRBJ2-2|17
CASSLADSPTNTGELFF
TGTGCCAGCAGCTTAGCCGATTCGCCTACGAACACCGGGGAGCTGTTTTTT
>TRBD1|TRBV9|-|TRBJ1-6|15
CASSATQGRNSPLHF
TGTGCCAGCAGCGCTACACAGGGGAGGAATTCACCCCTCCACTTT
>TRBD1|TRBV9|-|TRBJ1-1|17
CASSVGLTGTGNTEAFF
TGTGCCAGCAGCGTAGGACTGACAGGGACTGGGAACACTGAAGCTTTCTTT
>TRBD2|TRBV3-1/TRBV3-2|once|TRBJ2-3|17
CASSRGSGGPSTDTQYF
TGTGCCAGCAGCCGTGGTTCGGGGGGGCCTAGCACAGATACGCAGTATTTT
>-|TRBV7-2|-|TRBJ1-1|12
CATQGVHTEAFF
TGTGCCACACAGGGCGTTCACACTGAAGCTTTCTTT
>-|TRBV3-1/TRBV3-2|few|TRBJ2-2|16
CASNQGHLRETGELFF
TGTGCCAGCAATCAGGGACACCTCAGAGAAACCGGGGAGCTGTTTTTT
>-|TRBV5-1|-|TRBJ1-1|16
CASRSDARGIGTEAFF
TGCGCCAGCAGATCCGACGCTAGGGGTATCGGCACTGAAGCTTTCTTT
>TRBD1|TRBV7-6|-|TRBJ1-5|16
CASSLTAGTGNQPQHF
TGTGCCAGCAGCTTAACAGCCGGGACAGGGAATCAGCCCCAGCATTTT
>TRBD1|TRBV6-5|-|TRBJ1-1|13
CASSRQGSTEAFF
TGTGCCAGCAGCCGACAGGGGAGTACTGAAGCTTTCTTT
>-|TRBV5-5|-|TRBJ2-5|13
CASSLVQQETQYF
TGTGCCAGCAGCTTGGTACAGCAAGAGACCCAGTACTTC
>TRBD1|TRBV5-4|-|TRBJ1-2|15
CASSLTGVGNYGYTF
TGTGCCAGCAGTCTGACAGGGGTCGGCAACTATGGCTACACCTTC
>TRBD1|TRBV2|once|TRBJ1-2|14
CANRRQGVSYGYTF
TGTGCGAACAGGAGGCAGGGGGTCTCTTATGGCTACACCTTC
>-|TRBV3-1/TRBV3-2|-|TRBJ2-1|14
CASSISRLYNEQFF
TGTGCCAGCAGCATATCAAGACTGTACAATGAGCAGTTCTTC
>TRBD1|TRBV6-2/TRBV6-3|once|TRBJ2-5|15
CASSVDREYQETQYF
TGTGCCAGCAGTGTAGACAGGGAGTACCAAGAGACCCAGTACTTC
>-|TRBV5-1|-|TRBJ2-5|14
CASSLGRGEETQYF
TGCGCCAGCAGCTTGGGCAGGGGTGAAGAGACCCAGTACTTC
>-|TRBV19|-|TRBJ1-6|15
CASSMDRAYNSPLHF
TGTGCCAGTAGTATGGACAGAGCTTATAATTCACCCCTCCACTTT
>-|TRBV11-2|-|TRBJ2-6|13
CASSPSGANVLTF
TGTGCCAGCAGCCCGTCGGGGGCCAACGTCCTGACTTTC